A single sample gave rise to the 17 T cell receptor beta chains below, sequenced in a study of T cell responses to AZD1222 COVID-19 vaccine. The method was immunoSEQ multiplex PCR; TCRdb's version includes in-frame clones alone and lacks a portion of them. In the table there are tens of thousands of clones, approximately 81% of which are singletons. Sequences were derived from peripheral blood, sampled 28 days after the second AZD1222 dose. These receptors all come from an adult who received the AZD1222 COVID-19 vaccine.

This clone was seen only once. The chain uses TRBV5-1 and TRBJ2-6; 8 bases match TRBD1. The CDR3 length is 20 residues. Germline V gene data show CDR1 as SGHRS and CDR2 as YFSETQ. The V gene end was trimmed by 0 bases and the J gene end by 2 bases; junction bases not matched to a gene: 13. CDR3 coding DNA: TGCGCCAGCAGCTTGGCCATTGGGTCAGGGGGCGGTACTGGGGCCAACGTCCTGACTTTC. Amino acid sequence: CASSLAIGSGGGTGANVLTF.

The chain has TRBV5-1 and TRBJ2-3, with D maybe TRBD1 (6 bases). The CDR3 is made up of 15 amino acids. CDR1 is SGHRS and CDR2 is YFSETQ in the germline V gene. Trimming removed 7 bases at V and 2 bases at J, with 17 bases between. The CDR3 DNA follows: TGCGCCAGCGGCGTGCAGGGGCCGTCCACAGATACGCAGTATTTT. As protein: CASGVQGPSTDTQYF.

This clone was seen a few times. This chain links TRBV27 with TRBJ1-3, with 7 bases matching TRBD1. Germline V gives CDR1 MNHEY, CDR2 SMNVEV (reference sequence). V shed 3 bases, J shed 7 bases, and the junction held 15 bases outside the gene matches. The CDR3 is made up of 17 amino acids. CDR3: CASSLPRQGNLFNTIYF. The CDR3 DNA is TGTGCCAGCAGTTTGCCCAGACAGGGTAACTTGTTTAACACCATATATTTT.

This clone was counted between two and nine times. The chain recombines TRBV4-2 with TRBJ1-1; D not resolved. This CDR3 contains 14 residues. Germline loops: CDR1 LGHNA, CDR2 YNFKEQ. With 1 base removed from V and 4 bases from J, the gap between germline ends came to 10 bases. CDR3 amino acids: CASSQGDLGTEAFF. DNA of the CDR3: TGTGCCAGCAGCCAAGGGGATTTGGGCACTGAAGCTTTCTTT.

The chain links TRBV7-2 to TRBJ2-4; unclear D gene. Germline CDR1 SGHTA, CDR2 FQGNSA. V lost 5 bases and J lost 0, with 14 bases in between. The CDR3 spans 16 residues. The CDR3 DNA sequence: TGTGCCAGCAGCCCCCGTGACTGGCTAGCCAAAAACATTCAGTACTTC. Protein product: CASSPRDWLAKNIQYF.

This sequence joins TRBV3-1 (or the pseudogene TRBV3-2) and TRBJ2-7, with D unclear. Deletions cut 3 bases from V and 0 bases from J, with 15 bases between. Germline values: CDR1 LGHDT, CDR2 YNNKEL (reference sequence). This CDR3 has 16 residues. The CDR3 nucleotides read TGTGCCAGCAGCCATCCTCAGGCCTCCCACTCCTACGAGCAGTACTTC. Amino acid sequence: CASSHPQASHSYEQYF.

The V call is TRBV7-2, the J call TRBJ1-5; D remains unclear. Trimming removed 1 base at V and 0 bases at J, with 10 bases between. Looked up from germline, CDR1 is SGHTA and CDR2 is FQGNSA. The CDR3 runs 16 residues. The CDR3 DNA reads as TGTGCCAGCAGCTTAGTTTACGACGTTAGCAATCAGCCCCAGCATTTT. It yields the protein CASSLVYDVSNQPQHF.

This sequence joins TRBV2 and TRBJ2-1; TRBD2 matches 8 bases. Germline trimming cut 6 bases from V and 6 bases from J; bases unmatched to any gene: 13. Germline V gene sequence: CDR1 SNHLY, CDR2 FYNNEI. CDR3 length: 16 amino acids. This chain's CDR3 is CASSLLADLRGNEQFF. As DNA, the CDR3 is TGTGCCAGCAGCCTACTAGCGGACCTCCGGGGCAATGAGCAGTTCTTC.

The chain has TRBV3-1 (or the pseudogene TRBV3-2) and TRBJ2-3, with no clear D. Germline V lookup: CDR1 LGHDT, CDR2 YNNKEL (reference sequence). Deletions cut 1 base from V and 5 bases from J, with 7 bases between. CDR3 length equals 13 residues. The CDR3 region is CASSQGYGDTQYF. CDR3 DNA: TGTGCCAGCAGCCAAGGTTATGGAGATACGCAGTATTTT.

The V gene is TRBV6-1, the J gene TRBJ2-7; D is unresolved. Between the trimmed V and J ends, which lost 2 bases and 1 base, there was a span of 9 bases. From germline, CDR1 is MNHNS and CDR2 SASEGT. This CDR3 is built from 14 residues. For the CDR3, the DNA is TGTGCCAGCAGTGAACGAGGTCCATCCTACGAGCAGTACTTC. This gives the protein CASSERGPSYEQYF.

The V gene is TRBV9, the J gene TRBJ2-1; tentatively, D is TRBD2 (6 bases). CDR1 SGDLS and CDR2 YYNGEE come from the germline V gene. The CDR3 consists of 16 residues. V was clipped by 1 base and J by 9 bases, with 20 bases between them. CDR3 in amino acids: CASSVIGRGGKGEQFF. The CDR3 nucleotides read TGTGCCAGCAGCGTAATTGGGCGGGGTGGAAAGGGTGAGCAGTTCTTC.

The gene calls are TRBV6-6 and TRBJ2-1; TRBD2 is a possible D gene (6 bases). This CDR3 comprises 17 residues. Looked up from germline, CDR1 is MNHNY and CDR2 is SVGAGI (reference sequence). Trimming left V 5 bases short and J 0 bases short, with 17 bases between. CDR3 nucleotide sequence: TGTGCCAGCAGTCCCACCGCCGCGGGACTCTCCTACAATGAGCAGTTCTTC. Amino acids: CASSPTAAGLSYNEQFF.

The chain links TRBV5-1 to TRBJ2-1; 12 bases fit TRBD2. This CDR3 spans 16 amino acids. After removal of 4 bases from V and 7 bases from J, the junction contained 9 bases not matched to a gene. Germline V gives CDR1 SGHRS, CDR2 YFSETQ. CDR3 sequence: CASSPPSSGGANEQFF. As DNA, the CDR3 is TGCGCCAGCAGCCCCCCGTCTAGCGGGGGGGCGAATGAGCAGTTCTTC.

The V call is TRBV28, the J call TRBJ1-2; no firm D call. The length of the CDR3 is 14 residues. V lost 1 base, J lost 1 base, and 7 bases lay in between. Germline V gene sequence: CDR1 MDHEN, CDR2 SYDVKM. The CDR3 sequence is CASSLSRVNYGYTF. CDR3 nucleotide sequence: TGTGCCAGCAGTTTATCTCGGGTTAACTATGGCTACACCTTC.

CDR3 coding DNA: TGTGCCATCAGCTCCGGACAGAATGAAGCTTTCTTT. It encodes CAISSGQNEAFF. The chain uses TRBV10-3 and TRBJ1-1, with TRBD1 as a possible D gene (6 bases). CDR3 length: 12 amino acids. V lost 6 bases and J 7 bases, leaving 12 bases between the germline ends. CDR1 ENHRY and CDR2 SYGVKD come from the germline V gene.

This chain connects TRBV10-3 to TRBJ2-7; the match to TRBD2 covers 10 bases. CDR3 size: 15 residues. The germline gives CDR1 ENHRY, CDR2 SYGVKD. After removal of 0 bases from V and 7 bases from J, the junction contained 6 bases not matched to a gene. CDR3 residues: CAISESASGSREQYF. CDR3 DNA: TGTGCCATCAGTGAGTCGGCTAGCGGGAGTCGGGAGCAGTACTTC.

V gene TRBV9 combines with J gene TRBJ1-2, with a weak D call TRBD1 (6 bases). Looked up from germline, CDR1 is SGDLS and CDR2 is YYNGEE. Trimming cost V 0 bases and J 7 bases, with 10 bases left between them. The CDR3 length is 13 residues. Here the CDR3 reads CASSVADSSGYTF. The CDR3 bases are TGTGCCAGCAGCGTAGCGGACAGCTCTGGCTACACCTTC.